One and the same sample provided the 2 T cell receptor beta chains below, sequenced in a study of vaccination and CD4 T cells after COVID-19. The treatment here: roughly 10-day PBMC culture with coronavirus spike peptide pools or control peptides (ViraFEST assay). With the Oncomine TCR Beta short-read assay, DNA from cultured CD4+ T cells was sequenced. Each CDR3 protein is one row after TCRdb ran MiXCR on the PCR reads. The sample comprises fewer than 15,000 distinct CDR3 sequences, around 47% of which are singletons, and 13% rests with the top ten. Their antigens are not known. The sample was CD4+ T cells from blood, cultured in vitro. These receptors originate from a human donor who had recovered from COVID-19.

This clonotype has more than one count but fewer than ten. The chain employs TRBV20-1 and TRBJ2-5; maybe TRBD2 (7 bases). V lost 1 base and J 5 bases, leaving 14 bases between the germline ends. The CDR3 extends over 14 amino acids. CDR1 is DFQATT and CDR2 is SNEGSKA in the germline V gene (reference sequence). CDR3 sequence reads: CSARVWGGGETQYF. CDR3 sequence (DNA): TGCAGTGCTAGAGTTTGGGGGGGCGGGGAGACCCAGTACTTC.

The CDR3 loop reads CASSPSSGVALVNYGYTF. The CDR3 DNA reads as TGTGCCAGCAGCCCCTCGTCGGGGGTTGCTTTAGTTAACTATGGCTACACCTTC. V and J are TRBV7-2 and TRBJ1-2, with D possibly matching TRBD1 (5 bases). Trimming cost V 5 bases and J 1 base, with 23 bases left between them. The CDR3 totals 18 residues. Germline V CDR1 and CDR2: SGHTA, FQGNSA. Using reference TRBV7-2 and TRBJ1-2 for the parts outside the CDR3, the full variable domain is GAGVSQSPSNKVTEKGKDVELRCDPISGHTALYWYRQSLGQGLEFLIYFQGNSAPDKSGLPSDRFSAERTGGSVSTLTIQRTQQEDSAVYLCASSPSSGVALVNYGYTFGSGTRLTVV.